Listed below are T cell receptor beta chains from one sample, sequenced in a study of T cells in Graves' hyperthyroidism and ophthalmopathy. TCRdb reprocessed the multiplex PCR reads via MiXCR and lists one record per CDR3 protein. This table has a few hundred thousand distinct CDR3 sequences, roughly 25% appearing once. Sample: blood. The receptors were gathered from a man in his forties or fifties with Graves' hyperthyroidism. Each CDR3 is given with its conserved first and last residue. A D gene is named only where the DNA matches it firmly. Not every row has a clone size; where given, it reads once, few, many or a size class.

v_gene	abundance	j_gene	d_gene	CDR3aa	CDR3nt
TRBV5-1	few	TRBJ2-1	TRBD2	CASASGTSGRAYNEQFF	TGCGCCAGCGCCTCCGGGACTAGCGGGAGGGCATACAATGAGCAGTTCTTC
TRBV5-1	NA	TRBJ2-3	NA	CASSNGLSTDTQYF	TGCGCCAGCAGCAACGGACTGAGCACAGATACGCAGTATTTT
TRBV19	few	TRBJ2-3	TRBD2	CASSTGGGDTQYF	TGTGCCAGTAGTACTGGGGGGGGAGATACGCAGTATTTT
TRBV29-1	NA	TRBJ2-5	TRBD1	CSGQGMGETQYF	TGCAGCGGACAGGGAATGGGAGAGACCCAGTACTTC
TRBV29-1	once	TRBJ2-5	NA	CSVGGFQETQYF	TGCAGCGTTGGAGGGTTCCAAGAGACCCAGTACTTC
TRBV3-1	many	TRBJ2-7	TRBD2	CASSRELAVTYEQYF	TGTGCCAGCAGCCGGGAGCTAGCGGTTACCTACGAGCAGTACTTC
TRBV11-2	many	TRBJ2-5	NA	CASSDYSSRETQYF	TGTGCCAGCAGCGATTATTCCAGTCGGGAGACCCAGTACTTC
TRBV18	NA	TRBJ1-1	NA	CASSPLMVGDTNTEAFF	TGTGCCAGCTCACCACTGATGGTCGGGGATACTAACACTGAAGCTTTCTTT
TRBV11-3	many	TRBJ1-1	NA	CASSLGNAVAEAFF	TGTGCCAGCAGCTTAGGTAACGCTGTGGCTGAAGCTTTCTTT
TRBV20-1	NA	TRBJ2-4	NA	CSARDLSVGNIQYF	TGCAGTGCTAGAGATCTCAGCGTAGGAAACATTCAGTACTTC
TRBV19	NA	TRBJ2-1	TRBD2	CASSPQRETSQNEQFF	TGTGCCAGTAGTCCACAGCGGGAAACGTCTCAAAATGAGCAGTTCTTC
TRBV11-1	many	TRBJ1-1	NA	CASSLFGRAPPEAFF	TGTGCCAGCAGCTTATTCGGCAGGGCTCCCCCTGAAGCTTTCTTT
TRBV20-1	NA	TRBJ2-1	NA	CSAMRYTYNEQFF	TGCAGTGCAATGCGGTATACCTACAATGAGCAGTTCTTC
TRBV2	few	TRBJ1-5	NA	CASTLGGYNQPQHF	TGTGCCAGCACTTTGGGGGGATACAATCAGCCCCAGCATTTT
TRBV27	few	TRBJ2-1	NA	CASRTSLAASYNEQFF	TGTGCCAGCAGAACTTCCCTCGCGGCCTCCTACAATGAGCAGTTCTTC
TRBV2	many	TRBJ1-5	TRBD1	CASTGQVSKQPQHF	TGTGCCAGCACGGGACAGGTGTCAAAACAGCCCCAGCATTTT
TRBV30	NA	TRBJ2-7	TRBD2	CAWSGGLASEQYF	TGTGCCTGGAGTGGAGGACTAGCGTCCGAGCAGTACTTC
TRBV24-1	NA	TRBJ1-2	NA	CATSDLDSYGYTF	TGTGCCACCAGTGATTTGGACTCCTATGGCTACACCTTC
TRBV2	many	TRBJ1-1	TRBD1	CASSAGTGLDTEAFF	TGTGCCAGCAGCGCCGGGACAGGGTTGGACACTGAAGCTTTCTTT
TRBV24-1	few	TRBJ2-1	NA	CATSDSLARSYNEQFF	TGTGCCACCAGTGATTCCCTAGCGCGTTCCTACAATGAGCAGTTCTTC
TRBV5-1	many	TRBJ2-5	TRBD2	CASSFLADIQETQYF	TGCGCCAGCAGCTTCCTAGCGGACATCCAAGAGACCCAGTACTTC
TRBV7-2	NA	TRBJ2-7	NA	CASSLPPGHGTYEQYF	TGTGCCAGCAGCCTGCCCCCAGGCCACGGGACCTACGAGCAGTACTTC
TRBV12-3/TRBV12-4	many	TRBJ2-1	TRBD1	CASSFSTGGESEQFF	TGTGCCAGCAGTTTCTCGACAGGGGGGGAGAGTGAGCAGTTCTTC
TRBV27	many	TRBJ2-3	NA	CASSPPTSSLTQYF	TGTGCCAGCAGTCCCCCGACTAGTTCTCTTACGCAGTATTTT
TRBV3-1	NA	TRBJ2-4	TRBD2	CASSQGLAEGNIQYF	TGTGCCAGCAGCCAAGGACTAGCCGAGGGAAACATTCAGTACTTC
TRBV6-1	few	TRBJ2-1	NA	CASSSRDRYNEQFF	TGTGCCAGCAGTTCCAGGGATAGGTACAATGAGCAGTTCTTC
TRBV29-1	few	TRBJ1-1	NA	CSVEGPTATEAFF	TGCAGCGTTGAGGGCCCGACGGCAACTGAAGCTTTCTTT
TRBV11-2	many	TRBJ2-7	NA	CAGSISGIYEQYF	TGTGCCGGTAGTATTAGCGGTATCTACGAGCAGTACTTC
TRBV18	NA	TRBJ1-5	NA	CASSPRERENQPQHF	TGTGCCAGCTCACCACGGGAGAGAGAGAATCAGCCCCAGCATTTT
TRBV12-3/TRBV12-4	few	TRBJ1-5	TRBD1	CASGMDRESGNQPQHF	TGTGCCAGCGGTATGGACAGGGAAAGTGGCAATCAGCCCCAGCATTTT
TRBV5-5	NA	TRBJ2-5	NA	CASSPGTSWETQYF	TGTGCCAGCAGCCCCGGGACATCCTGGGAGACCCAGTACTTC
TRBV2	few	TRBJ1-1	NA	CASFIFGSNEAFF	TGTGCCAGCTTCATATTTGGAAGCAACGAAGCTTTCTTT
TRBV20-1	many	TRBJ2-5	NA	CSALRGETQYF	TGCAGCGCCCTGCGAGGAGAGACCCAGTACTTC
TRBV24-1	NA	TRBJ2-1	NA	CATSGQGQVRNEQFF	TGTGCCACCAGTGGGCAGGGCCAAGTCAGGAATGAGCAGTTCTTC
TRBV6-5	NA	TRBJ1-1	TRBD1	CASSYSLGTENTEAFF	TGTGCCAGCAGTTACTCTTTAGGGACAGAAAACACTGAAGCTTTCTTT
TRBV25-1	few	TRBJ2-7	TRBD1	CASSEFGTGGDEQYF	TGTGCCAGCAGTGAATTCGGGACAGGGGGCGACGAGCAGTACTTC
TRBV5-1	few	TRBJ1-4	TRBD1	CASSLGGQGTPTNEKLFF	TGCGCCAGCAGCTTGGGGGGACAGGGGACTCCAACTAATGAAAAACTGTTTTTT
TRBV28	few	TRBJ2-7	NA	CASSNSGSPYEQYF	TGTGCCAGCAGTAACTCAGGGTCCCCCTACGAGCAGTACTTC
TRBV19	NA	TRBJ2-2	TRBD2	CASIRRGGLAGEGSGELFF	TGTGCCAGTATCCGCCGCGGGGGACTAGCGGGAGAAGGGTCCGGGGAGCTGTTTTTT
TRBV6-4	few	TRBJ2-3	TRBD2	CASSGQPSGGDTQYF	TGTGCCAGCAGTGGACAGCCCTCGGGAGGAGATACGCAGTATTTT
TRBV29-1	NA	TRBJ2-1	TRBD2	CSATGLAGNGEQFF	TGCAGCGCGACGGGACTAGCGGGTAATGGTGAGCAGTTCTTC
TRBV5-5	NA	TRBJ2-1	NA	CASSPDPETYNEQFF	TGCGCCAGCAGCCCGGACCCAGAAACCTACAATGAGCAGTTCTTC
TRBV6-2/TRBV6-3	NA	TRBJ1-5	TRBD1	CAIRDTGAHQPQHF	TGTGCCATCAGGGACACAGGGGCCCATCAGCCCCAGCATTTT
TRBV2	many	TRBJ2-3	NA	CASREANTQYF	TGTGCCAGCAGAGAAGCAAATACGCAGTATTTT
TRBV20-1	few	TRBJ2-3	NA	CSARDRDTQYF	TGCAGTGCTAGAGATCGTGATACGCAGTATTTT
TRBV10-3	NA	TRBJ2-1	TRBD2	CAISERSSSGRVYNEQFF	TGTGCCATCAGTGAACGGTCGTCTAGCGGGAGGGTCTACAATGAGCAGTTCTTC
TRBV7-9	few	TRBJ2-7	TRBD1	CASSFPTGGEQYF	TGTGCCAGCAGCTTCCCCACAGGGGGCGAGCAGTACTTC
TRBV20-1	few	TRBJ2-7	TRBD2	CSARETGGSHEQYF	TGCAGTGCTAGAGAGACGGGAGGCTCCCACGAGCAGTACTTC